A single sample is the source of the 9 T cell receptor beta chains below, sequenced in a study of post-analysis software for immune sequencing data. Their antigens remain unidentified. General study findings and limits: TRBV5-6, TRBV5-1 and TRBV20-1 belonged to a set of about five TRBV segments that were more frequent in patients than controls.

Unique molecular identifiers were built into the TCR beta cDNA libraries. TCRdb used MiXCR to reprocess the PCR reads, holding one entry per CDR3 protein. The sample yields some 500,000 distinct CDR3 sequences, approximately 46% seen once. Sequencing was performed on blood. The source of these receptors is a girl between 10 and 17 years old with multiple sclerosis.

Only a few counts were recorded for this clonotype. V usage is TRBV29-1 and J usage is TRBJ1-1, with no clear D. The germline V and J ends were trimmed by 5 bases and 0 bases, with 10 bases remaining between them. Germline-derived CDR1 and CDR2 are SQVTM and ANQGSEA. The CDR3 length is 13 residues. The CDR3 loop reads CSVQGRMNTEAFF. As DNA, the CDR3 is TGCAGCGTTCAAGGACGGATGAACACTGAAGCTTTCTTT.

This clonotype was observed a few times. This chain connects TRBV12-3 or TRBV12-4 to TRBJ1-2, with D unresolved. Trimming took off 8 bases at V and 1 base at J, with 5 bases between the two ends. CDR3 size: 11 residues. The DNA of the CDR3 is TGTGCCAGCGTCGATAACTATGGCTACACCTTC. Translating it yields CASVDNYGYTF.

As DNA, the CDR3 is TGCAGCGTTGAAGAGGGGAGCGGGAGGGCCGGGCAGACCCAGTACTTC. The encoded protein is CSVEEGSGRAGQTQYF. The gene calls are TRBV29-1 and TRBJ2-5; 10 bases map to TRBD2. The V gene's germline CDR1 is SQVTM and CDR2 ANQGSEA. This CDR3 contains 16 residues. V trimming: 0 bases; J trimming: 6 bases; junction bases outside the gene matches: 10.

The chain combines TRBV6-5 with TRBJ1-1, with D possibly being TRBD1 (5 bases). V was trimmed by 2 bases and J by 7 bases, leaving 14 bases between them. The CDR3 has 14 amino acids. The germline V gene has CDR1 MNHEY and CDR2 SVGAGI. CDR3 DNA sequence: TGTGCCAGCAGTTACGGGTCGAGCGACAGTGAAGCTTTCTTT. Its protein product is CASSYGSSDSEAFF.

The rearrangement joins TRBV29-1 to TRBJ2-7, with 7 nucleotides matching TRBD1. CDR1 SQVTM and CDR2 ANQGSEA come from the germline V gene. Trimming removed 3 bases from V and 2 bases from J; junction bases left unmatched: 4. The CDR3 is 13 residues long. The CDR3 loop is CSVETGSPYEQYF. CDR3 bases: TGCAGCGTTGAGACAGGGTCCCCCTACGAGCAGTACTTC.

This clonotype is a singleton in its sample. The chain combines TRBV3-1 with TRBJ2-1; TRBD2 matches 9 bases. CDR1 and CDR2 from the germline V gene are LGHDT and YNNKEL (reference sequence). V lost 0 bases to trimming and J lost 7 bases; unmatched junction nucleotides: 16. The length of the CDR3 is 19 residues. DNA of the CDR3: TGTGCCAGCAGCCAAGACCCCCCAGAGGCGGGAGGGCCTAGGAATGAGCAGTTCTTC. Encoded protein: CASSQDPPEAGGPRNEQFF.

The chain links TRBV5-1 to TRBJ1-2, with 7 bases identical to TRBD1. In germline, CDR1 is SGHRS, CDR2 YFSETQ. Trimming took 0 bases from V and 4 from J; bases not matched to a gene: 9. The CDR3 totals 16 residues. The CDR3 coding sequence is TGCGCCAGCAGCTTGGAAGGGGGCGGTCACCGCTATGGCTACACCTTC. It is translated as CASSLEGGGHRYGYTF.

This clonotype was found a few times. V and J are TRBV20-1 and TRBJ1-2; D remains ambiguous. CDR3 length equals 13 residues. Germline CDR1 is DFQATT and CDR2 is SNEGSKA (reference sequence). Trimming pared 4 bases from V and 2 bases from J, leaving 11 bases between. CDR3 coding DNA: TGCAGTGCTAAAAACAGAGCGAACTATGGCTACACCTTC. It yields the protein CSAKNRANYGYTF.

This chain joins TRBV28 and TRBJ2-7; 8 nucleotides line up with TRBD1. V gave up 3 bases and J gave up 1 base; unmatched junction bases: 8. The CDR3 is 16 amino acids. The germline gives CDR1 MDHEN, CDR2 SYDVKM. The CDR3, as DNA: TGTGCCAGCAGTTTCCCGACAGGGGCCAGATCCTACGAGCAGTACTTC. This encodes CASSFPTGARSYEQYF.